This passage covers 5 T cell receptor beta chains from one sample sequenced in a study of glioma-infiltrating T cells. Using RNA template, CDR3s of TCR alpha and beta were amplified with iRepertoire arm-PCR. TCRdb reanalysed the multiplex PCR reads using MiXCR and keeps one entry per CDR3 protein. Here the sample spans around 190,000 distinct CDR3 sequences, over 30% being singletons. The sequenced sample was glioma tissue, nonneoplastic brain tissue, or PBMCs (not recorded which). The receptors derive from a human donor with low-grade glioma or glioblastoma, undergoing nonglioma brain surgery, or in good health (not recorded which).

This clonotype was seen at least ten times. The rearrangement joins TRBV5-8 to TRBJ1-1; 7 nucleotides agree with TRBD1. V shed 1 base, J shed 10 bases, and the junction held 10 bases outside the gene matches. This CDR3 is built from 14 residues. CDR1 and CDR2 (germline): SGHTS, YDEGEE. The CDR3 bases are TGTGCCAGCAGCTTGAAGGGGGCTGATGGTCGAGCTTTCTTT. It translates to CASSLKGADGRAFF. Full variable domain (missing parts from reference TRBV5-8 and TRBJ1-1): EAGVTQSPTHLIKTRGQQATLRCSPISGHTSVYWYQQALGLGLQFLLWYDEGEERNRGNFPPRFSGRQFPNYSSELNVNALELEDSALYLCASSLKGADGRAFFGQGTRLTVV.

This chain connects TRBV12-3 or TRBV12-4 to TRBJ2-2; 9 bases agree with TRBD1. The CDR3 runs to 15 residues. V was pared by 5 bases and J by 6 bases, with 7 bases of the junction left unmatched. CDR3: CASSPGTGLSGELFF. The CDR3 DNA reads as TGTGCCAGCAGTCCCGGGACAGGGCTATCCGGGGAGCTGTTTTTT.

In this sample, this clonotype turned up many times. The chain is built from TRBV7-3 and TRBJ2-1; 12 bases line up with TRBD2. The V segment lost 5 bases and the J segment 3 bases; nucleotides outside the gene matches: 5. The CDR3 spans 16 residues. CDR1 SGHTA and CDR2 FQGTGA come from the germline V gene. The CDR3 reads CASSQTSGRLYNEQFF. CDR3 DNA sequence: TGTGCCAGCAGCCAGACTAGCGGGAGACTCTACAATGAGCAGTTCTTC.

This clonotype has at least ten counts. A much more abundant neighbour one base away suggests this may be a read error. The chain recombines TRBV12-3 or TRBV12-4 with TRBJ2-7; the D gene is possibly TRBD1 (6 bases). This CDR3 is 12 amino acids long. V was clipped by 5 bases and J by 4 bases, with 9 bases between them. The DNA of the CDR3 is TGTGCCAGCAGTCGGACAGTGTACGAGCAGTACTTC. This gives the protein CASSRTVYEQYF.

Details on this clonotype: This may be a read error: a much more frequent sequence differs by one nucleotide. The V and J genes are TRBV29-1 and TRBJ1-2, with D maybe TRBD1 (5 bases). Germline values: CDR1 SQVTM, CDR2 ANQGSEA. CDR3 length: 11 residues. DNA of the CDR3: TGCAGCGTTGAAGATATTGGACACGGCGACTTC. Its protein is CSVEDIGHGDF.